These 23 T cell receptor beta chains came from one sample sequenced in a study of T cell responses to AZD1222 COVID-19 vaccine. Sequenced by immunoSEQ multiplex PCR; TCRdb stores in-frame clones only, minus some. The data show under 130,000 clones, around 89% seen once. Sequenced here: peripheral blood, sampled on day 0 of AZD1222 vaccination. These TCRs come from an adult in good health.

The J gene is TRBJ2-7, the V gene TRBV11-2; 9 positions agree with TRBD1. This CDR3 contains 14 residues. J lost 4 bases, V lost 5 bases, and 6 bases had no gene match. Germline-derived CDR1 and CDR2 are SGHAT and FQNNGV. CDR3 in DNA: TGTGCCAGCAGCCTGGGACAGGGATATTACGAGCAGTACTTC. Amino acid sequence: CASSLGQGYYEQYF.

This clone has a handful of counts. The CDR3 region is CASSRGQGRGGYTF. In DNA, the CDR3 is TGTGCCAGCAGCCGAGGACAGGGACGCGGTGGCTACACCTTC. The chain combines TRBV3-1 (or the pseudogene TRBV3-2) with TRBJ1-2; 8 nucleotides match TRBD1. With 4 bases clipped from V and 7 bases from J, the junction kept 8 bases outside the gene matches. The CDR3 is made up of 14 amino acids. Germline V gives CDR1 LGHDT, CDR2 YNNKEL (reference sequence).

The chain recombines TRBV2 with TRBJ2-3, with D tentatively TRBD1 or TRBD2 (6 bases each). V lost 7 bases to trimming and J lost 4 bases, with 12 bases between them. The CDR3 totals 13 residues. In germline, CDR1 is SNHLY, CDR2 FYNNEI. This chain's CDR3 is CASMGGSADTQYF. The CDR3 DNA follows: TGTGCCAGCATGGGGGGCTCGGCAGATACGCAGTATTTT. Full variable domain (outside the CDR3, taken from reference TRBV2 and TRBJ2-3): EPEVTQTPSHQVTQMGQEVILRCVPISNHLYFYWYRQILGQKVEFLVSFYNNEISEKSEIFDDQFSVERPDGSNFTLKIRSTKLEDSAMYFCASMGGSADTQYFGPGTRLTVL.

This rearrangement joins TRBV7-3 to TRBJ2-3; tentative D call: TRBD1 (5 bases). Looked up from germline, CDR1 is SGHTA and CDR2 is FQGTGA. The CDR3 has 15 amino acids. The germline V and J ends were trimmed by 7 bases and 2 bases, with 16 bases remaining between them. CDR3 nucleotide sequence: TGTGCCAGCACCCCAAGGGGCGGTTCCACAGATACGCAGTATTTT. This codes for CASTPRGGSTDTQYF.

This chain uses TRBV2 with TRBJ1-4; D is ambiguous. The V and J ends lost 4 bases and 0 bases respectively, with 9 bases between them. Germline-derived CDR1 and CDR2 are SNHLY and FYNNEI. CDR3 length: 15 amino acids. For the CDR3, the DNA is TGTGCCAGCAGTGGTTTAGTCGCAACTAATGAAAAACTGTTTTTT. Translated, it gives CASSGLVATNEKLFF.

V and J are TRBV15 and TRBJ2-7, with D unresolved. Germline V CDR1 and CDR2: LNHNV, YYDKDF (reference sequence). V lost 0 bases and J 0 bases, leaving 9 bases between the germline ends. The CDR3 covers 15 residues. CDR3 sequence reads: CATSRESATSYEQYF. DNA of the CDR3: TGTGCCACCAGCAGAGAGTCGGCAACCTCCTACGAGCAGTACTTC.

The chain links TRBV7-9 to TRBJ2-5; 7 nucleotides agree with TRBD1. Germline CDR1 and CDR2: SEHNR and FQNEAQ (reference sequence). V lost 4 bases to trimming and J lost 4 bases; unmatched junction nucleotides: 6. The CDR3 consists of 14 residues. The CDR3 DNA reads as TGTGCCAGCAGCTCCCGACAGGGAAGAGAGACCCAGTACTTC. Its protein product is CASSSRQGRETQYF.

The V and J genes are TRBV15 and TRBJ2-1, with 11 bases matching TRBD2. CDR3 size: 16 residues. Germline CDR1 and CDR2: LNHNV and YYDKDF (reference sequence). Trimming at V came to 0 bases and at J to 9 bases, leaving 7 bases not matched to a gene. The CDR3 bases are TGTGCCACCAGCAGAGAGCGCACTAGCGGGAGTGTTGAGCAGTTCTTC. Translating it yields CATSRERTSGSVEQFF.

The chain recombines TRBV3-1 (or the pseudogene TRBV3-2) with TRBJ2-7, with D possibly matching TRBD2 (5 bases). Trimming took off 4 bases at V and 4 bases at J, with 17 bases between the two ends. This CDR3 spans 15 amino acids. Germline CDR1 and CDR2: LGHDT and YNNKEL (reference sequence). CDR3 bases: TGTGCCAGCAGCCTACGCCCGAGGGTAAGTTACGAGCAGTACTTC. Protein: CASSLRPRVSYEQYF.

A single count supports this clone. The chain uses TRBV7-2 and TRBJ2-2; D is unresolved. CDR3 length: 14 amino acids. Per germline, CDR1 SGHTA and CDR2 FQGNSA. Trimming stripped 0 bases from V and 7 bases from J, with 9 bases between. The CDR3 DNA sequence: TGTGCCAGCAGCTTAGCGCGAAGCAACGGGGAGCTGTTTTTT. Its protein is CASSLARSNGELFF.

This chain joins TRBV6-6 and TRBJ2-5; 8 bases are shared with TRBD1. The ends lost 5 bases at V and 3 bases at J; junction bases unmatched: 11. This CDR3 region has 16 residues. CDR1 is MNHNY and CDR2 is SVGAGI in the germline V gene (reference sequence). CDR3: CASSRQTGTGKETQYF. DNA of the CDR3: TGTGCCAGCAGTCGACAGACCGGGACAGGAAAAGAGACCCAGTACTTC.

The V and J genes are TRBV2 and TRBJ2-5; D is ambiguous. Germline CDR1 is SNHLY and CDR2 is FYNNEI. With 8 bases removed from V and 2 bases from J, the gap between germline ends came to 12 bases. The CDR3 is 13 residues long. The chain's CDR3 is CASASEWQETQYF. The DNA for the CDR3 is TGTGCCAGCGCCTCGGAGTGGCAAGAGACCCAGTACTTC.

This chain connects TRBV27 to TRBJ1-4, with D unresolved. This CDR3 has 14 amino acids. In germline, CDR1 is MNHEY, CDR2 SMNVEV (reference sequence). Trimming left V 2 bases short and J 4 bases short, with 8 bases between. CDR3 nucleotides: TGTGCCAGCAGTTTAGGCAAGTTTAATGAAAAACTGTTTTTT. The encoded protein is CASSLGKFNEKLFF.

This chain connects TRBV5-4 to TRBJ2-7, with D possibly TRBD1 on 5 matching bases. CDR3 length: 12 amino acids. Germline-derived CDR1 and CDR2 are SGHNT and YYREEE (reference sequence). Deletions cut 2 bases from V and 4 bases from J, with 7 bases between. Here the CDR3 DNA reads TGTGCCAGCAGCTTTAAGGGGTACGAGCAGTACTTC. The encoded protein is CASSFKGYEQYF.

The V call is TRBV5-4, the J call TRBJ2-3, with D possibly called TRBD1 or TRBD2 (5 bases each). Trimming removed 4 bases at V and 3 bases at J, with 12 bases between. The germline V gene has CDR1 SGHNT and CDR2 YYREEE (reference sequence). The CDR3 is 14 amino acids. The CDR3 sequence: CASSRGWGTDTQYF. The CDR3 region has the DNA TGTGCCAGCAGCCGAGGGTGGGGGACAGATACGCAGTATTTT.

The genes are TRBV21-1 and TRBJ2-1; TRBD1 is the table's D call, not checked against the DNA. TRBV21-1 is tagged as a pseudogene. The CDR3 is 14 amino acids. CDR3 sequence: CASSGDRVYNEQFF. The CDR3 nucleotides are TGTGCCAGCAGCGGGGACAGGGTGTACAATGAGCAGTTCTTC.

V is TRBV19 and J is TRBJ1-6, with 8 nucleotides matching TRBD1. This CDR3 contains 15 residues. Germline V gene data show CDR1 as LNHDA and CDR2 as SQIVND (reference sequence). Losses at the gene ends were 4 bases for V and 5 bases for J; bases not matched to a gene: 4. The CDR3 is CASSTTGEDNSPLHF. DNA for the CDR3: TGTGCCAGTAGTACGACAGGGGAAGATAATTCACCCCTCCACTTT.

The CDR3 reads CAWNRGEDTQYF. The CDR3 region has the DNA TGTGCCTGGAACAGGGGCGAAGATACGCAGTATTTT. This chain links TRBV30 with TRBJ2-3, with 7 bases aligning to TRBD1. The CDR3 has 12 amino acids. CDR1 is GTSNPN and CDR2 is SVGIG in the germline V gene (reference sequence). V lost 4 bases, J lost 5 bases, and 3 bases stayed unmatched.

Only one count was recorded for this clone. J is TRBJ2-1 and V is TRBV5-1, with 7 positions matching TRBD2. The CDR3 length is 15 residues. V was clipped by 0 bases and J by 4 bases; unmatched bases: 4. The V gene's germline CDR1 is SGHRS and CDR2 YFSETQ. This CDR3 reads CASSLELAEYNEQFF. CDR3 nucleotide sequence: TGCGCCAGCAGCTTGGAGCTAGCGGAATACAATGAGCAGTTCTTC.

V and J are TRBV5-5 and TRBJ2-5; maybe TRBD2 (5 bases). The CDR3 runs 15 residues. V was clipped by 5 bases and J by 1 base, with 15 bases between them. Germline loops: CDR1 SGHKS, CDR2 YYEKEE (reference sequence). The CDR3 loop reads CASSLSGSSQETQYF. The CDR3 region has the DNA TGTGCCAGCAGTTTAAGTGGGAGCAGCCAAGAGACCCAGTACTTC.

The rearrangement links TRBV18 to TRBJ1-2; no clear D. The V end lost 3 bases, the J end lost 4 bases, and 6 bases lay between the germline ends. CDR1 and CDR2 (germline): KGHSH, LQKENI. This CDR3 region has 12 residues. CDR3 coding DNA: TGTGCCAGCTCACCTGAGGGCTATGGCTACACCTTC. Residues: CASSPEGYGYTF. Full variable domain (outside the CDR3, taken from reference TRBV18 and TRBJ1-2): NAGVMQNPRHLVRRRGQEARLRCSPMKGHSHVYWYRQLPEEGLKFMVYLQKENIIDESGMPKERFSAEFPKEGPSILRIQQVVRGDSAAYFCASSPEGYGYTFGSGTRLTVV.

This chain connects TRBV7-9 to TRBJ2-7; TRBD1 agrees at 7 bases. Germline V gives CDR1 SEHNR, CDR2 FQNEAQ (reference sequence). This CDR3 has 15 amino acids. With V trimmed by 1 base and J by 2 bases, 5 bases remained unmatched. CDR3 bases: TGTGCCAGCAGCTTAGGAGGGACAGCAACCTACGAGCAGTACTTC. As protein: CASSLGGTATYEQYF.

The V call is TRBV19, the J call TRBJ1-4, with D possibly being TRBD1 (6 bases). The CDR3 extends over 15 amino acids. The germline V gene has CDR1 LNHDA and CDR2 SQIVND (reference sequence). V was pared by 5 bases and J by 8 bases, with 18 bases between. The DNA of the CDR3 is TGTGCCAGTAGTCCCCGGGACACAAGAAGCGAAAAACTGTTTTTT. As protein: CASSPRDTRSEKLFF.